This T cell receptor (beta chain) was captured by sequencing in a study of OX40 agonist ivuxolimab in advanced cancers. Profiling relied on immunoSEQ multiplex PCR, and the TCRdb table lists in-frame clones only, not all of them. There are about 140,000 clones in the sample; 85% to 95% occur only once, and more than 1% lies in the top ten. The TCR was taken from an adult with an advanced solid tumor such as melanoma, head and neck, liver or kidney cancer. The sequencing used CD4+ or CD8+ T cells sorted from blood, collected in a trial of the OX40 agonist ivuxolimab.

CDR3 sequence: CASSLHGGNTEAFF. The CDR3 nucleotides read TGTGCCAGCAGTTTACACGGGGGGAACACTGAAGCTTTCTTT. The chain carries TRBV28 and TRBJ1-1, with D maybe TRBD1 (5 bases). The CDR3 runs 14 residues. From germline, CDR1 is MDHEN and CDR2 SYDVKM. V lost 2 bases, J lost 1 base, and 8 bases lay in between.